This paragraph reports one TCR beta chain. TCRdb passed the 5' RACE reads through MiXCR, listing each CDR3 protein once. The data show tens of thousands of distinct CDR3 sequences, with roughly a quarter seen just once and roughly 4.5% held by the top ten. This CDR3 has 13 amino acids. From germline, CDR1 is SGHTA and CDR2 FQGTGA. Trimming removed 5 bases from V and 3 bases from J, with 8 bases in between. This TCR was recovered from a female donor with breast cancer. The sample consisted of memory CD4+ T cells sorted from blood. Subset reported: memory CD4+ T cells, CD4+CD45RO+CD25-. The genes are TRBV7-3 and TRBJ2-1, with D unclear. The CDR3 spells CASSDDNYNEQFF. As DNA, the CDR3 is TGTGCCAGCAGCGATGACAACTACAATGAGCAGTTCTTC.